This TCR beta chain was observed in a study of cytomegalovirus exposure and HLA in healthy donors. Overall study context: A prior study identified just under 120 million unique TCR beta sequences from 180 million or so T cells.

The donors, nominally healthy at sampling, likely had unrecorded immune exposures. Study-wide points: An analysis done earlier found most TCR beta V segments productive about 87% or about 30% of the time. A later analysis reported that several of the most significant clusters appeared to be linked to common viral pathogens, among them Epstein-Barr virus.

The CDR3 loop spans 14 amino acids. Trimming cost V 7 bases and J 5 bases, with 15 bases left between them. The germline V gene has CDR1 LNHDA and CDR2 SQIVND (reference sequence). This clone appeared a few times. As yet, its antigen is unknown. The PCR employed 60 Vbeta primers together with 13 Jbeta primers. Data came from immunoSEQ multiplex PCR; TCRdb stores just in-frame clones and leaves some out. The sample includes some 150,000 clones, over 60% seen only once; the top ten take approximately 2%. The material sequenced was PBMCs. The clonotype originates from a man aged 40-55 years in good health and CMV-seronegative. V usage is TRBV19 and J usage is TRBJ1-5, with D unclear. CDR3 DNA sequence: TGTGCCAGTACCCTCGGTAGCCCCCATCAGCCCCAGCATTTT. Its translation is CASTLGSPHQPQHF.